This T cell receptor (beta chain) was recovered during a study of immune evolution from preneoplasia to lung adenocarcinoma. Whole-study results and caveats: Normal lung had the highest top T cell clone frequencies. Clonality was highest in normal lung, lower in later-stage lesions apparently.

V trimming: 0 bases; J trimming: 3 bases; junction bases outside the gene matches: 4. The CDR3 totals 16 residues. CDR1 is LGHNA, CDR2 YNFKEQ, per germline. Assay: immunoSEQ multiplex PCR; the TCRdb copy retains only in-frame clones and omits some. The data contain 14,000 or so clones, approximately 85% of them singletons. Worth noting for this clone: No antigen is known for it.

This chain connects TRBV4-2 to TRBJ2-7; 11 bases fit TRBD1. The sequence derives from a donor of 70 years or more with lung adenocarcinoma. The sequenced sample was FFPE lung adenocarcinoma in situ tissue. CDR3 nucleotides: TGTGCCAGCAGCCAAGATTTGGGACAGGGGGTCTACGAGCAGTACTTC. Residues: CASSQDLGQGVYEQYF.